One sample yielded the 2 T cell receptor beta chains listed below, sequenced in a study of cytomegalovirus exposure and HLA in healthy donors. Amplification used 60 Vbeta primers and 13 Jbeta primers. Sequenced by immunoSEQ multiplex PCR; TCRdb stores in-frame clones only, minus some. The repertoire consists of about 150,000 clones, with around 84% occurring once and the leading ten covering less than 2%. Sequenced: PBMCs. Receptors originate from a man younger than 35 in good health and CMV-seronegative.

This chain uses TRBV7-3 with TRBJ1-2; 8 bases agree with TRBD1. Germline assignment: CDR1 SGHTA and CDR2 FQGTGA. V was clipped by 0 bases and J by 8 bases; unmatched bases: 11. The CDR3 is 16 residues long. CDR3 sequence: CASSLTRTGPTGGYTF. In nucleotides, the CDR3 is TGTGCCAGCAGCTTAACGAGGACAGGGCCGACGGGCGGCTACACCTTC.

This clone came up a few times. CDR3 loop: CASSPGINYEQYF. CDR3 bases: TGTGCCAGCAGCCCGGGGATCAACTACGAGCAGTACTTC. This chain joins TRBV7-8 and TRBJ2-5, with D perhaps matching TRBD2 (5 bases). The DNA matches TRBJ2-7 better at its end, which makes the J call doubtful. The CDR3 has 13 residues. Germline CDR1 and CDR2: SGHVS and FQNEAQ.